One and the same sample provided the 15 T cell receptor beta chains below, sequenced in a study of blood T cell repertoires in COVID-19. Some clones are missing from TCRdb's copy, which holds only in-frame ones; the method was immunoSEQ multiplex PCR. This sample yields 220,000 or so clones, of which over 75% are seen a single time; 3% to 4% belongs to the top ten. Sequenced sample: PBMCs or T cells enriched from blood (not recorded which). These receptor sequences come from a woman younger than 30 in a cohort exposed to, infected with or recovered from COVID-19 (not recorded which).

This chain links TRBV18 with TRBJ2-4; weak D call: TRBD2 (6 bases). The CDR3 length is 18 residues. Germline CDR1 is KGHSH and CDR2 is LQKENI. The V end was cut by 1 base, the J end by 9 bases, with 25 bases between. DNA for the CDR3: TGTGCCAGCTCACCACAGGGGCGGAAAACTTATGGGGGAGGCATTCAGTACTTC. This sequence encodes CASSPQGRKTYGGGIQYF.

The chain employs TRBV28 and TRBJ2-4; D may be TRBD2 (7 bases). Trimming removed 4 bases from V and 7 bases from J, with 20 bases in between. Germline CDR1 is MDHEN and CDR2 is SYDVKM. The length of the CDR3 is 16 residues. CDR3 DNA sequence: TGTGCCAGCAGTTCTAGGGGGGGGCGCACAGGCAACATTCAGTACTTC. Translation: CASSSRGGRTGNIQYF.

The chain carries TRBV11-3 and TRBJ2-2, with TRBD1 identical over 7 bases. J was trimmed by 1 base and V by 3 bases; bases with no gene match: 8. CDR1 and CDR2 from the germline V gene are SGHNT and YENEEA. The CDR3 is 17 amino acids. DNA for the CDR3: TGTGCCAGCAGCTTCGTATCAGGGGGTTTGAACACCGGGGAGCTGTTTTTT. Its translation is CASSFVSGGLNTGELFF.

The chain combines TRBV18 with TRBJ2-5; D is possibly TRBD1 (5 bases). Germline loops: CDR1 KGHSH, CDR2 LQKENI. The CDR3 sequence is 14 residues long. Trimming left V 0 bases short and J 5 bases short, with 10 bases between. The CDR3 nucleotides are TGTGCCAGCTCACCACCGGAGACAGCGGAGACCCAGTACTTC. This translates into CASSPPETAETQYF. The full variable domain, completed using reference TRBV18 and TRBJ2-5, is NAGVMQNPRHLVRRRGQEARLRCSPMKGHSHVYWYRQLPEEGLKFMVYLQKENIIDESGMPKERFSAEFPKEGPSILRIQQVVRGDSAAYFCASSPPETAETQYFGPGTRLLVL.

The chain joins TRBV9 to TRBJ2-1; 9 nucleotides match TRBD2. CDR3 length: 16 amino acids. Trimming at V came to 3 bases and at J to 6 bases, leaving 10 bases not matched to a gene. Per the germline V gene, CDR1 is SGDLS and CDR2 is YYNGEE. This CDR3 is CASSEKGGLAVNEQFF. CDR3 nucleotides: TGTGCCAGCAGCGAGAAGGGGGGACTAGCCGTCAATGAGCAGTTCTTC.

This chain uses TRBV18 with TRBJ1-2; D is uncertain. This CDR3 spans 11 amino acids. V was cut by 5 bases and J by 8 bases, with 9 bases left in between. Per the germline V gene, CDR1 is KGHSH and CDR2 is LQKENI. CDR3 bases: TGTGCCAGCTCAGAGGGATACGGCTACACCTTC. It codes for CASSEGYGYTF.

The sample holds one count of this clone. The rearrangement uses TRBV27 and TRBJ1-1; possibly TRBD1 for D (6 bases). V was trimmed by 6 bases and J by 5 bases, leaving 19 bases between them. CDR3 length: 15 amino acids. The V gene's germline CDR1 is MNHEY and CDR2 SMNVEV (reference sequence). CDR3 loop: CASSPWLGAITEAFF. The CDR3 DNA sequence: TGTGCCAGCAGCCCCTGGTTGGGGGCGATAACTGAAGCTTTCTTT.

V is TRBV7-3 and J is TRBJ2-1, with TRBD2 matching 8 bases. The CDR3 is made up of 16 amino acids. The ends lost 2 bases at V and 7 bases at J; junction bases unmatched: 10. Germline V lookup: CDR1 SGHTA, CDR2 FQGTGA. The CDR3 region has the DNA TGTGCCAGCAGCTTATCTGCGGGAGGTATGTGGAATGAGCAGTTCTTC. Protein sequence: CASSLSAGGMWNEQFF.

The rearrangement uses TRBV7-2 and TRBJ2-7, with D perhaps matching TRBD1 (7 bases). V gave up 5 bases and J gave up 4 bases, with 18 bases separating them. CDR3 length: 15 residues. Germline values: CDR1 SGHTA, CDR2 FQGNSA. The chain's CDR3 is CASSLRTGGDYEQYF. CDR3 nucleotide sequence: TGTGCCAGCAGCCTTCGGACAGGAGGGGATTACGAGCAGTACTTC.

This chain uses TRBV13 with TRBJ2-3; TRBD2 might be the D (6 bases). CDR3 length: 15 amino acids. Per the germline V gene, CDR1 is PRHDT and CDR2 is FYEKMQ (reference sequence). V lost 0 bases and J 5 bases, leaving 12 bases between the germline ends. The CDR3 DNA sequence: TGTGCCAGCAGCTTAGGAGGGAGGTGGGAAGATACGCAGTATTTT. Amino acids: CASSLGGRWEDTQYF.

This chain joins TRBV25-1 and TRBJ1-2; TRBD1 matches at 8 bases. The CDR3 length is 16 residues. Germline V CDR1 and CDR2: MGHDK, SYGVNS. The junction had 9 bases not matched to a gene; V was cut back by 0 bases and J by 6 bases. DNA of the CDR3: TGTGCCAGCAGTGAATATGCCCGAGGACAGGGTAATGGCTACACCTTC. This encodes CASSEYARGQGNGYTF.

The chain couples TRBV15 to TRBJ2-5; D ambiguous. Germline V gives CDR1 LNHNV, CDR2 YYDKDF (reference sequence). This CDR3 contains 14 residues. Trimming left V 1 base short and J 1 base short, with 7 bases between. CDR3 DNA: TGTGCCACCAGCAGAGGAGAGTCCCAAGAGACCCAGTACTTC. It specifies CATSRGESQETQYF. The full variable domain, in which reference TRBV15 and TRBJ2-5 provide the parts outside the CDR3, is DAMVIQNPRYQVTQFGKPVTLSCSQTLNHNVMYWYQQKSSQAPKLLFHYYDKDFNNEADTPDNFQSRRPNTSFCFLDIRSPGLGDTAMYLCATSRGESQETQYFGPGTRLLVL.

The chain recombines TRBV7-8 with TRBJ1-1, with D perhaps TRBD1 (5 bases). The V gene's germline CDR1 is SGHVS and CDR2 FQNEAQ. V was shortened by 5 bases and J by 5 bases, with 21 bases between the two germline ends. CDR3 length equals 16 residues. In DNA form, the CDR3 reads TGTGCCAGCAGCCGGGGGGGGAGAACATCGAGTACTGAAGCTTTCTTT. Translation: CASSRGGRTSSTEAFF. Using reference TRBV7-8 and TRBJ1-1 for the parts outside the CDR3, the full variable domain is GAGVSQSPRYKVAKRGQDVALRCDPISGHVSLFWYQQALGQGPEFLTYFQNEAQLDKSGLPSDRFFAERPEGSVSTLKIQRTQQEDSAVYLCASSRGGRTSSTEAFFGQGTRLTVV.

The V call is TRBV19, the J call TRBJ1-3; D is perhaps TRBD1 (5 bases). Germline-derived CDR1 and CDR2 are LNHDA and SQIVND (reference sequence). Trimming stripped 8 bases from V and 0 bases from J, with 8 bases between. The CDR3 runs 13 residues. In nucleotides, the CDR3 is TGTGCCAGTCAGGGCTACTCTGGAAACACCATATATTTT. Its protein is CASQGYSGNTIYF.

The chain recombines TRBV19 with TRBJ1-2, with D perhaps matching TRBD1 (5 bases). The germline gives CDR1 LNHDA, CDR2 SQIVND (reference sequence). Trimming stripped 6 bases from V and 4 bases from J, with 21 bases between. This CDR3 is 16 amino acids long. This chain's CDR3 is CASRSRDPTGVYGYTF. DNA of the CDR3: TGTGCCAGTAGAAGCCGGGACCCGACGGGAGTCTATGGCTACACCTTC.